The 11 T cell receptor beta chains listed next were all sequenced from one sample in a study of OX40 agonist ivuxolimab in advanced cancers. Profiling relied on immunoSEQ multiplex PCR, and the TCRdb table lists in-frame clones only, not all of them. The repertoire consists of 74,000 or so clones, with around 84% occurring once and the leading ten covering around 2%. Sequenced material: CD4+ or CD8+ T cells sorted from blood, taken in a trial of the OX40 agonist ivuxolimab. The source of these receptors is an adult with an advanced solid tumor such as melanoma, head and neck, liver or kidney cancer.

Written as DNA, the CDR3 is TGTGCCAGCGGCAAGACAGACCAAGAGACCCAGTACTTC. It yields the protein CASGKTDQETQYF. The chain carries TRBV6-1 and TRBJ2-5; a possible D gene is TRBD1 (5 bases). With 8 bases removed from V and 0 bases from J, the gap between germline ends came to 10 bases. Germline V CDR1 and CDR2: MNHNS, SASEGT. This CDR3 contains 13 residues.

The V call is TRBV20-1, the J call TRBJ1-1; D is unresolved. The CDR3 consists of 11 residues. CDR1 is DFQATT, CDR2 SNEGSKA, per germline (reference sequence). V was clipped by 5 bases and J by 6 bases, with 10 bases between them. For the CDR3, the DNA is TGCAGTGCTCTCGGGTTGGCTGAAGCTTTCTTT. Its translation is CSALGLAEAFF.

CDR3 nucleotide sequence: TGTGCCAGCAGTTACAAGGGGGTTGGCTACACCTTC. It specifies CASSYKGVGYTF. The chain is built from TRBV6-5 and TRBJ1-2; a weak D match, TRBD1 (6 bases). V was shortened by 2 bases and J by 7 bases, with 8 bases between the two germline ends. Per germline, CDR1 MNHEY and CDR2 SVGAGI. This CDR3 has 12 amino acids.

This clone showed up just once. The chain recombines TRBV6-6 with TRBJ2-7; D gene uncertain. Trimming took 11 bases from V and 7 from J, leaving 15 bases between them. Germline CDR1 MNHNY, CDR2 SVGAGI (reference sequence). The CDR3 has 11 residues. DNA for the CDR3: TGTGCCGCGCTAAGTAGCTCGGAGCAGTACTTC. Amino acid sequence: CAALSSSEQYF.

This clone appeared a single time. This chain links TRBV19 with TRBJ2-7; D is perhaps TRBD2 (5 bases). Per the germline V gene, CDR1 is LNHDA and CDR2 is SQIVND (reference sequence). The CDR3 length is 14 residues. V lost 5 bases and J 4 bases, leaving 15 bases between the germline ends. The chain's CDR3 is CASSLQRGGYEQYF. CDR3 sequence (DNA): TGTGCCAGTAGTCTTCAGCGAGGAGGATACGAGCAGTACTTC.

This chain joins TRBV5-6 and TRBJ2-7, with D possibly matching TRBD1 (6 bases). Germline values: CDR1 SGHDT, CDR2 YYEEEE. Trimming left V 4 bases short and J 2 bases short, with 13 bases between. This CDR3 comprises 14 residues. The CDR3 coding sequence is TGTGCCAGCAGCCCAGGGGCGCGAACCTACGAGCAGTACTTC. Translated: CASSPGARTYEQYF.

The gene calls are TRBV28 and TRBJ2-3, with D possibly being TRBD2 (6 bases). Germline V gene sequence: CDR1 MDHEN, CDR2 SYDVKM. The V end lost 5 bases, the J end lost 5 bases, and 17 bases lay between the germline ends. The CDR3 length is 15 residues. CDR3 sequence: CASSAPGSGGDTQYF. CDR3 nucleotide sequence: TGTGCCAGCAGTGCGCCCGGGTCCGGGGGAGATACGCAGTATTTT.

The CDR3 sequence: CASSLSTASYEQYF. The DNA of the CDR3 is TGTGCCAGCAGTTTATCGACAGCGTCCTACGAGCAGTACTTC. The V and J genes are TRBV27 and TRBJ2-7; D may be TRBD1 (5 bases). Trimming took off 0 bases at V and 1 base at J, with 7 bases between the two ends. The CDR3 covers 14 residues. Germline assignment: CDR1 MNHEY and CDR2 SMNVEV (reference sequence).

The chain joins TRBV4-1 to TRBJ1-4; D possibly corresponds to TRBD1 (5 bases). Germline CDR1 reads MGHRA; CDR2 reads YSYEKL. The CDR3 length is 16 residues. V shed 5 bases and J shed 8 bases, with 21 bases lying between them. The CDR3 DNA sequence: TGCGCCAGCAGCTTTACTCACAGGCGACTCGGGGAAAAACTGTTTTTT. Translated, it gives CASSFTHRRLGEKLFF.

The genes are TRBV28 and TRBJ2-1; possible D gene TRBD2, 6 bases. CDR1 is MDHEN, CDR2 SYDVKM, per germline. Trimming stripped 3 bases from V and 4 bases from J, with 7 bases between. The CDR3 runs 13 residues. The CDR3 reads CASSFAGYNEQFF. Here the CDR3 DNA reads TGTGCCAGCAGTTTCGCGGGGTACAATGAGCAGTTCTTC.

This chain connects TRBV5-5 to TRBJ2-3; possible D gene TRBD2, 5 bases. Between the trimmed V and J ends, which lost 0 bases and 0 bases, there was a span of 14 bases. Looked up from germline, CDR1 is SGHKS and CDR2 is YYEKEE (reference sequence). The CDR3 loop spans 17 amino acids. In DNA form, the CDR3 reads TGTGCCAGCAGCTTGGATCCAGCGGCCACTAGCACAGATACGCAGTATTTT. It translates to CASSLDPAATSTDTQYF.